This TCR beta chain emerged from a study of cytomegalovirus exposure and HLA in healthy donors (dated by TCRdb to about 2017). Study-level background: An earlier analysis of roughly 610 of the donors reported about 300 Gb of sequence data and roughly 120 million unique TCR beta sequences obtained from about 179 million T cells. Rather than drawing on any new phenotypic data, the later analysis identified candidate immune exposures from TCR beta sequences and the way those sequences occurred across donors. HLA typing included class I and class II loci at four-digit resolution. A later analysis re-examined previously published TCR beta repertoires from roughly 720 donors and added high-resolution HLA genotyping to investigate patterns of TCR occurrence. Every repertoire in the discovery cohort had been generated on one and the same sequencing platform. In addition to the first cohort of 666 subjects, a separate validation cohort of some 120 different subjects was used. The aim of the study was to test whether cataloging public T cell receptors could identify signatures of past pathogen exposure. Donor age, sex, ethnicity and CMV serostatus were collected together with the repertoire data. Among around 400 genotyped donors of the cohort, an average of about 240,000 unique TCR beta nucleotide sequences were sequenced per donor, around 20% of them non-productive. An earlier analysis of several hundred of the donors applied high-throughput TCR beta sequencing to assess whether each TCR beta V gene segment acted as functional or pseudogenic. Several DR-DQ haplotypes were handled as single units for association and clustering because linkage in the cohort was strong. Of the approximately 400 genotyped donors, 65% to 90% fell in the genetic ancestry cluster associated with self-reported Caucasian donors. In a later genetic analysis, genome-wide SNP genotypes for 398 of the 666 donors were used, and that subset was treated as a discovery cohort. Typing coverage varied by locus: roughly 629-630 donors for A, B, C, DRB1 and DQB1; around 560 for DQA1; more than 600 for DPA1; around 490 for DPB1. High-throughput TCR immunosequencing, statistical association of individual TCRs with disease status, and machine learning were combined to predict cytomegalovirus infection status. Roughly 300 gigabases of sequencing data and some 85 million unique TCR sequences were included in an early release covering 550 to 650 HLA-typed donors. The T cell repertoires of under 750 subjects were profiled by immunosequencing and related to cytomegalovirus serostatus. The paper as a whole reports these results and caveats: Strong co-occurrence of HLA alleles, especially DR and DQ, made assigning TCR associations to individual alleles difficult. Linkage disequilibrium might explain the correlated functional status among segregating V segments, but an unknown experimental factor could not be excluded. The presence/absence analyses assumed that sequencing depth was roughly uniform across donors, and that assumption may not be true. Most CMV-associated TCR beta chains appeared to be HLA-restricted in a later analysis, and the HLA associations seemed to be driven largely by CMV exposure. A further reported finding was that TCR beta sequences accurately predicted the HLA-A and HLA-B alleles for most subjects in the first cohort. In a later genetic analysis, fewer N-insertions in productive TCRs were reported among donors in an Asian-associated ancestry cluster than the roughly 700-donor mean. According to a later analysis, parvovirus B19, influenza, CMV and Epstein-Barr virus appeared linked to several top co-occurrence clusters. It was suggested by the authors that the approach could potentially be generalized to other disease states and immunological phenotypes. A total of 150 or so TCR beta chains were listed by the study as associated with cytomegalovirus. A cluster of highly shared sequence variants was judged likely to be a technical artifact of the sequencing pipeline. Specific HLA alleles were associated with 15,000 to 20,000 TCR beta sequences at a false discovery rate of 0.05 in a later analysis. In a later analysis, HLA-associated TCR beta chains showed more clonal expansion and lower generation probabilities than non-associated chains that were equally common. Around 16 rarely observed V segments, including chromosome 9 orphons, were excluded from the earlier analysis of about 610 of the donors because counts were too low. Because HLA typing was unavailable for some donors at each locus, only the typed subset was used in association tests. A later genetic analysis associated a missense DCLRE1C variant with V-gene and J-gene trimming of TCR beta chains, and an independent cohort replicated the association. In an earlier analysis of about 600 of the donors, most TCR beta V segments appeared in productive rearrangements about 87% or about 30% of the time, broadly matching IMGT annotations. CMV serostatus was the only immune exposure information available for the cohort. Only TCR beta chains were sequenced in this cohort, and the absence of alpha or paired-chain data limited detectable features. Some IMGT-functional V segments, including TRBV6-2 and TRBV6-3, could not be distinguished by the 87-base-pair reads and were therefore excluded. A later analysis found that TCR association rates varied across HLA loci, with DRB1 alleles showing the most associated TCRs and HLA-C alleles the fewest. The classifier was reported to diagnose cytomegalovirus status with high specificity and sensitivity in both the original cohort and the validation cohort. Most TCR sequences were observed very rarely across donors, whereas some public TCRs were present in many individuals. A few of the identified cytomegalovirus-associated TCR beta chains were confirmed in vitro to be specific for cytomegalovirus antigens.

Library construction relied on the immunoSEQ multiplex PCR assay. For the multiplex PCR, a mixture combining 60 forward primers for TCR Vbeta segments and 13 reverse primers for TCR Jbeta segments was used. The CDR3 region of rearranged TCR beta genes was amplified from genomic DNA with a multiplex PCR assay. On the Illumina HiSeq System, the amplified TCR beta libraries were sequenced as 87-base-pair reads. Processing in the source paper ran as follows. Across the 500 to 750 repertoires, a later analysis counted tens of millions of unique TCR beta chains, around 11 million of which were shared by at least two donors. A nearest-neighbor algorithm error-corrected the raw reads and collapsed the reads into unique sequences, merging closely related sequences to remove PCR and sequencing errors. CDR3 sequences were aligned to IMGT reference sequences to assign V, D and J gene segments. For a sequence to be retained, a match of at least six nucleotides to both a V gene segment and a J gene segment was required. Rearrangements were called productive when the CDR3 lacked stop codons and stayed in frame with V and J; all others were non-productive. CDR3 was defined by IMGT convention, running from the second conserved V-encoded cysteine to the conserved J-encoded phenylalanine. In an earlier analysis of 587 of the donors, sequences lacking an unambiguous match to a single V gene segment were excluded. An earlier analysis of almost 600 of the donors classified V segments as functional when productive rearrangements were above 56.7% and as segregating when the standard deviation between donors was above 5%. A statistical classification framework was built to diagnose cytomegalovirus status from the catalog of TCR beta chain sequences. In a later analysis, V and J genes were assigned by comparing TCR nucleotide sequences against IMGT/GENE-DB human TR gene sequences. The TCRdist pipeline was used in a later analysis to assign CDR3 sequences and most-parsimonious VDJ recombination scenarios. In a later analysis, each TCR beta chain was defined by its CDR3 amino acid sequence together with its V-gene family, and reads without a unique V-gene family were excluded. In a later analysis, a few hundred highly shared, low-generation-probability nucleotide sequences were removed to address suspected cross-contamination and a sequencing artifact. A later analysis calculated a clonal expansion index for each public chain from normalized within-repertoire ranks of inferred template counts. In a later analysis, generation probabilities were computed with a VDJ recombination model fitted to out-of-frame rearrangements, and the resulting probabilities were checked against IGoR. In a later analysis, hypergeometric tests were used to score TCR-TCR, TCR-HLA and TCR-CMV co-occurrence, with a repertoire-size bias correction applied to TCR pairs. In a later analysis, false discovery rates were estimated by permuting HLA or CMV assignments 20 times. In a later analysis, co-occurring TCRs were grouped using DBSCAN, with TCRdist sequence similarity added in when clustering inside HLA-allele-positive subsets. For co-occurrence clustering, repertoires with fewer than 30,000 or more than 120,000 public chains were excluded, along with four or five repertoires with anomalous nucleotide sharing. TCRdb obtained this table from immuneACCESS and retained in-frame rearrangements with V and J assigned. These tables miss some clones; where compared with another copy, unresolved V genes account for less than half of the shortfall, and the remainder is unexplained. The D gene and trimming were derived from the DNA, and the V and J assignments and clone size from that table. Across this sample there are 90,000 or so clones, with around 74% seen only once. The top ten clones comprise 2% to 2.5% of the sample.

The cohort consisted of more than 650 healthy bone marrow donors. At the time of sampling, all cohort members were nominally healthy, though unrecorded immune exposures were likely present. The donor tested CMV seronegative and was one of the 352 seronegative cohort members. Every donor gave a peripheral blood sample, and the peripheral blood mononuclear cells from that sample were used for TCR beta sequencing. Genomic DNA was extracted from the blood cell samples with the Qiagen DNeasy Blood Extraction Kit. About this clone itself: What antigen it recognizes has not been identified. Qualities for individual bases were not recorded, and no much larger clone is one base off.

Including cysteine and phenylalanine, the CDR3 has 14 amino acids. Of all the DNA, just the CDR3 is kept, 42 bases in frame from base 1. CDR1 and CDR2 are drawn from the germline V gene: LGHNA, YSLEER. V loses 0 bases, J loses 8 bases, and the germline ends lie 12 bases apart. The chain is assembled from TRBV4-3 and TRBJ2-3; TRBD2 is a weak D gene call, 5 bases matching. The receptor's source is a boy between 5 and 17 years old in good health and CMV-seronegative. The source material was PBMCs. The sequenced DNA: TGCGCCAGCAGCCAAGAACGGGGAAGCTTTACGCAGTATTTT. Translated, this is CASSQERGSFTQYF.